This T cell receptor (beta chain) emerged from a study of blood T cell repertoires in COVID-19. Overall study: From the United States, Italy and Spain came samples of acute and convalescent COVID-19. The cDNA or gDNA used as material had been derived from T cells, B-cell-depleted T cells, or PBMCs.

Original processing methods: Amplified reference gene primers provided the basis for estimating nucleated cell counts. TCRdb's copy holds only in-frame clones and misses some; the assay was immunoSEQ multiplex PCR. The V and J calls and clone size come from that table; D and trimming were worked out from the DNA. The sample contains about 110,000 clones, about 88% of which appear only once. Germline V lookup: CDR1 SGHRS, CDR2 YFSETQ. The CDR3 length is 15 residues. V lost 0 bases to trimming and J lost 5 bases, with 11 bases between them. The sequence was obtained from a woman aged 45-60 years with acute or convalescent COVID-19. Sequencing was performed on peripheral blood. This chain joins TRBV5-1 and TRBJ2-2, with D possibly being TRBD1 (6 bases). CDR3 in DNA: TGCGCCAGCAGCTTGGGACAGGTTGAGACCGGGGAGCTGTTTTTT. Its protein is CASSLGQVETGELFF. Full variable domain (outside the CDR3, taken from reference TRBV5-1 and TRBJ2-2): KAGVTQTPRYLIKTRGQQVTLSCSPISGHRSVSWYQQTPGQGLQFLFEYFSETQRNKGNFPGRFSGRQFSNSRSEMNVSTLELGDSALYLCASSLGQVETGELFFGEGSRLTVL.